This TCR beta chain is drawn from a study of cytomegalovirus exposure and HLA in healthy donors. CDR3 length: 14 amino acids. Trimming shortened V by 6 bases and J by 4 bases, and 14 bases separated the two germline ends. Per germline, CDR1 MDHEN and CDR2 SYDVKM. As to this clone: What it binds is unknown.

Study results and limitations: Researchers reportedly found TCR beta sequences accurately predicted most subjects' HLA-A and HLA-B alleles.

Amplification used 60 Vbeta primers and 13 Jbeta primers. Sequencing used immunoSEQ multiplex PCR; TCRdb keeps in-frame clones, though not all of them. The sample carries 250,000 or so clones, about 90% recorded once. The V and J genes are TRBV28 and TRBJ2-3, with D perhaps matching TRBD2 (7 bases). Input material: PBMCs. This clonotype was sampled from a girl aged 2-15 years in good health and CMV-seronegative. The CDR3 DNA reads TGTGCCAGCAGACTAGAGGGGGGGGCAGATACGCAGTATTTT. Its protein is CASRLEGGADTQYF.